This note documents a single T cell receptor beta chain sequence. Its antigen is not known. If patients had autoimmune disease history or systemic immunosuppression, they were excluded. Baseline, cycle 4 day 1, and cycle 7 day 1 were the blood sampling points. This record belongs to a study of OX40 agonist ivuxolimab in advanced cancers. Study-wide context: It was permissible to have had prior anti-PD-1, anti-PD-L1 or anti-CTLA-4 therapy, and around 40% had some.

Produced via immunoSEQ multiplex PCR; TCRdb's table is partial and in-frame only. This table holds 50,000 to 70,000 clones, over 90% found once. Broader study findings: Both CD4+ and CD8+ T cell populations in blood had undergone clonal expansion by week 6 at 0.1 to 3.0 mg/kg.

Trimming left V 7 bases short and J 5 bases short, with 15 bases between. The CDR3 is made up of 13 amino acids. Germline V gene data show CDR1 as MNHEY and CDR2 as SMNVEV (reference sequence). This TCR derives from an adult with an advanced solid tumor such as melanoma, head and neck, liver or kidney cancer. The chain joins TRBV27 to TRBJ2-7; D is perhaps TRBD2 (7 bases). This sample comprised CD4+ or CD8+ T cells sorted from blood, obtained in a trial of the OX40 agonist ivuxolimab. Here the CDR3 reads CASTRGGGDEQYF. The CDR3 bases are TGTGCCAGCACTCGGGGAGGGGGGGACGAGCAGTACTTC.